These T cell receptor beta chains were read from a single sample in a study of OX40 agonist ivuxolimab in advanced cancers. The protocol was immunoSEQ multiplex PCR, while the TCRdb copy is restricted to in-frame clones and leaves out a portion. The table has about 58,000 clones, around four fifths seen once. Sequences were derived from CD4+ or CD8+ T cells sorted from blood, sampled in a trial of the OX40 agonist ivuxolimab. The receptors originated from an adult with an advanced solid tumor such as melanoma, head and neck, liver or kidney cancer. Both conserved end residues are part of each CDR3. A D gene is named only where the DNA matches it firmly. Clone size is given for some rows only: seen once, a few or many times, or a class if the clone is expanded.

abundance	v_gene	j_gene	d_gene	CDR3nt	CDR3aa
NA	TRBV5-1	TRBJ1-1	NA	TGCGCCAGCAGCTTGCCCGCTAGCAACACTGAAGCTTTCTTT	CASSLPASNTEAFF
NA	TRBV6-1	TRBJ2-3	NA	TGTGCCAGCACTAACACAGATACGCAGTATTTT	CASTNTDTQYF
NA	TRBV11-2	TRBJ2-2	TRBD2	TGTGCCAGCAGCTTGGGAGGGACTTTCAACACCGGGGAGCTGTTTTTT	CASSLGGTFNTGELFF
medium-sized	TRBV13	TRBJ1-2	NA	TGTGCCAGCAGCGCTCGCAGTCGGGGCAGAAGAGATGGCTACACCTTC	CASSARSRGRRDGYTF
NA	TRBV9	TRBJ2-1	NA	TGTGCCAGCAGCGTAGAACCCAGCTACAATGAGCAGTTCTTC	CASSVEPSYNEQFF
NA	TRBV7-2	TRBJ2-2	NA	TGTGCCAGCAGCTTAGCGTGGGGTGCGAACACCGGGGAGCTGTTTTTT	CASSLAWGANTGELFF
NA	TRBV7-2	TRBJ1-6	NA	TGTGCCAGCAGCTTAGAAAGGGCTAATTCACCCCTCCACTTT	CASSLERANSPLHF
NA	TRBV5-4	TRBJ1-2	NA	TGTGCCAGCCGTAGCTTCGGGTCAGCCTATGGCTACACCTTC	CASRSFGSAYGYTF
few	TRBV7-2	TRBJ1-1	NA	TGTGCCAGCAGCCGGGCGGGGAGGGAAGCTTTCTTT	CASSRAGREAFF
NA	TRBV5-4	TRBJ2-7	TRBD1	TGTGCCAGCAGCTTGGGCACAGGGGTGCCCTACGAGCAGTACTTC	CASSLGTGVPYEQYF
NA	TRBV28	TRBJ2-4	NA	TGTGCCAGCAGTTTTCTGGCCGAGGGGGTCCAAGGGAACATTCAGTACTTC	CASSFLAEGVQGNIQYF
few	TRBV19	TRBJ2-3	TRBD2	TGTGCCAGTAGTGGACCTAGCGGGGGGGCCCTGACAGATACGCAGTATTTT	CASSGPSGGALTDTQYF
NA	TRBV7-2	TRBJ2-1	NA	TGTGCCAGCAGCTTAGCTGTATGGAGGAACAATGAGCAGTTCTTC	CASSLAVWRNNEQFF
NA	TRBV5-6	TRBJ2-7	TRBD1	TGTGCCAGCAGCTTAGGGACAGGGTTCTACGAGCAGTACTTC	CASSLGTGFYEQYF
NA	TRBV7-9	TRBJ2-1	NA	TGTGCCAGCAGCTTAGCTCGTCAGTTAGGTGAGCAGTTCTTC	CASSLARQLGEQFF
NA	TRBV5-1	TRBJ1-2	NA	TGCGCCAGCAGCTTGGCCGGGGTTCCCTCGTTGGGACTATATGGCTACACCTTC	CASSLAGVPSLGLYGYTF
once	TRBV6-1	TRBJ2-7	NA	TGTGCCAGCAGTGAAATAGGATCATGGGGGGCTAAGACCTACGAGCAGTACTTC	CASSEIGSWGAKTYEQYF
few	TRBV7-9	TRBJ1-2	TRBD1	TGTGCCAGCAGCCTGGACAGGGCTAACTATGGCTACACCTTC	CASSLDRANYGYTF
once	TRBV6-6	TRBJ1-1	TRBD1	TGTGCCAGCAGACTGGGGACAGGAAACACTGAAGCTTTCTTT	CASRLGTGNTEAFF
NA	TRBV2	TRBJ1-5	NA	TGTGCCAGCAGGGAACTGGGGGAATTTGGGCCCCAGCATTTT	CASRELGEFGPQHF
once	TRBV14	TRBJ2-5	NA	TGTGCCAGCAGCCAAGATTCCGGGGCCCCAGGAGAGACCCAGTACTTC	CASSQDSGAPGETQYF
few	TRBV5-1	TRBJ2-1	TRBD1	TGCGCCAGCAGCTTGAGACAGGGGGCGAGTAATGAGCAGTTCTTC	CASSLRQGASNEQFF
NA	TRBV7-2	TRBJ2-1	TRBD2	TGTGCCAGCAGCTTAGTCGGGACTAGCGGGGATAGGGAGCAGTTCTTC	CASSLVGTSGDREQFF
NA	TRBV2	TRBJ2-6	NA	TGTGCCACCCGAGCACAGTCTGGGGCCAACGTCCTGACTTTC	CATRAQSGANVLTF
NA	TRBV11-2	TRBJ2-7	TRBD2	TGTGCCAGCAGCCCGCGTGGGGCCGGGACTAGCGGATACGAGCAGTACTTC	CASSPRGAGTSGYEQYF
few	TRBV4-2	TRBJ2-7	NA	TGTGCCAGCAGCCAAGATGTGGGCAGGGGCTACGAGCAGTACTTC	CASSQDVGRGYEQYF
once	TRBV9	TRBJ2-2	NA	TGTGCCAGCAGCGTAGAAGGGCGTTGGGGGTCCGGGGAGCTGTTTTTT	CASSVEGRWGSGELFF
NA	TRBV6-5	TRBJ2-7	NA	TGTGCCAGCACCGACAGGCTCGAGCAGTACTTC	CASTDRLEQYF
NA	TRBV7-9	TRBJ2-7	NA	TGTGCCAGCAGCTTAGATGAGGGCGGACTCTCCTACGAGCAGTACTTC	CASSLDEGGLSYEQYF
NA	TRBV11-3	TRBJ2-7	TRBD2	TGTGCCAGCAGCTTAGGGGGGACTAGCTACGAGCAGTACTTC	CASSLGGTSYEQYF
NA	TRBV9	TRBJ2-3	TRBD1	TGTGCCAGCAGCGACAGGGGGACTACAGATACGCAGTATTTT	CASSDRGTTDTQYF
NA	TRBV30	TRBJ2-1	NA	TGTGCCTGGAACATACCCCGACCGGGACACCCTTACAATGAGCAGTTCTTC	CAWNIPRPGHPYNEQFF
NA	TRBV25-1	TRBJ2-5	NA	TGTGCCAGCAGTTACATTGGGGAGACCCAGTACTTC	CASSYIGETQYF
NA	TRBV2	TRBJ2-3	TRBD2	TGTGCCAGCAGAGGACTAGCGGGAACAGATACGCAGTATTTT	CASRGLAGTDTQYF
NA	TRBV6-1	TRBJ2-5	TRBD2	TGTGCCAGCAGTAGGGAGCGGGGTACGGAGACCCAGTACTTC	CASSRERGTETQYF
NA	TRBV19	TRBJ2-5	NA	TGTGCCAGTAGTATAGGAGGAGGACAAGAGACCCAGTACTTC	CASSIGGGQETQYF
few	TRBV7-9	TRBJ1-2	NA	TGTGCCAGCAGCTTATACGCGGGGACGGACTATGGCTACACCTTC	CASSLYAGTDYGYTF
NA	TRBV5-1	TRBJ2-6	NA	TGCGCCAGCAGCATACAAGGAGTTGGAGGCTCTGGGGCCAACGTCCTGACTTTC	CASSIQGVGGSGANVLTF
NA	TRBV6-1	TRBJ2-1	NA	TGTGCCAGCATTATCTGGGGTCCTAATGAGCAGTTCTTC	CASIIWGPNEQFF
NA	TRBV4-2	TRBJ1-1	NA	TGTGCCAGCAGCCAAGAGGGCAGACTCACTGAAGCTTTCTTT	CASSQEGRLTEAFF
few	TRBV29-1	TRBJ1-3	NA	TGCAGCGTTGGCGGCGGAAACACCATATATTTT	CSVGGGNTIYF
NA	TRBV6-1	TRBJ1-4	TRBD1	TGTGCCAGCAGTGCTGTCCCGGGACAGGGACCGAATGAAAAACTGTTTTTT	CASSAVPGQGPNEKLFF
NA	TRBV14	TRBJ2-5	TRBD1	TGTGCCAGCAGCAGGTGGGGACAGGGGAACCAAGAGACCCAGTACTTC	CASSRWGQGNQETQYF
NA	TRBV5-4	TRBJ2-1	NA	TGTGCCAGCAGCCTACCGATTGGGGGGAGTGAGCAGTTCTTC	CASSLPIGGSEQFF
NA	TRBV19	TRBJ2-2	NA	TGTGCCAGTACAGGGGCGACTAACACCGGGGAGCTGTTTTTT	CASTGATNTGELFF
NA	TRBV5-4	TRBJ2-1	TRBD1	TGTGCCAGCAGCGAGCCGGGACAGATAGACAATGAGCAGTTCTTC	CASSEPGQIDNEQFF
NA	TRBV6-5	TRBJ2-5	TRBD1	TGTGCCAGCACCAGCGACAGGGCCCAAGAGACCCAGTACTTC	CASTSDRAQETQYF
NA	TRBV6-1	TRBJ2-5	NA	TGTGCCAGCAGTTCACCGGGACCTACCTCGGAGACCCAGTACTTC	CASSSPGPTSETQYF
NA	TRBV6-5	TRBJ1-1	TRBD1	TGTGCCAGCAGTTCTCGGACAGGGGGGAACACTGAAGCTTTCTTT	CASSSRTGGNTEAFF
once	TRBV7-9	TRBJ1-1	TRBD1	TGTGCCAGCAGCTCGTCTGGGACAGGGAAGACTGAAGCTTTCTTT	CASSSSGTGKTEAFF
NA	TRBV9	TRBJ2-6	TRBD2	TGTGCCAGCAAGCATGGGGGAGGGAACGGTGGGGCCAACGTCCTGACTTTC	CASKHGGGNGGANVLTF
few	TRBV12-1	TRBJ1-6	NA	TGTGCCAACAGGGCCCCTCTGGCTAATTCACCCCTCCACTTT	CANRAPLANSPLHF
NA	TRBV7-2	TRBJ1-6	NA	TGTGCCAGCAGCTTAGCCCCCGCAGGGACGAGGAATTCACCCCTCCACTTT	CASSLAPAGTRNSPLHF
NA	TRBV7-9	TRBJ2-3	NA	TGTGCCAGCAGCTTAGACTCCACAGATACGCAGTATTTT	CASSLDSTDTQYF
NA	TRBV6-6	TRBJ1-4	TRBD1	TGTGCCAGCAGTTACAGGGGGCCCTATAATGAAAAACTGTTTTTT	CASSYRGPYNEKLFF
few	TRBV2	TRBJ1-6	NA	TGTGCCAGCAGTGAATGGGTTAATTCACCCCTCCACTTT	CASSEWVNSPLHF
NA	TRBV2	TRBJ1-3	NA	TGTGCCAGCAGCTATTCCACTCAAGGCTCTGGAAACACCATATATTTT	CASSYSTQGSGNTIYF